The clone carrying this TCR beta chain was seen more than once but under ten times. These data belong to a study of blood T cell repertoires in COVID-19. Study information: In each case, the material was cDNA or gDNA derived from T cells, B-cell-depleted T cells, or PBMCs.

In the study's own analysis: Reference gene primer amplification yielded estimated nucleated cell counts. Sequenced by immunoSEQ multiplex PCR; TCRdb stores in-frame clones only, minus some. The V and J calls and clone size come from that table; D and trimming were worked out from the DNA. Altogether about 250,000 clones are present, roughly 90% being singletons, with the ten largest covering 2.1%. The CDR3 is made up of 18 amino acids. In germline, CDR1 is SGHTA, CDR2 FQGNSA. Trimming left V 0 bases short and J 2 bases short, with 17 bases between. The source is a woman aged 40 to 55 who had recovered from COVID-19. The specimen sequenced was peripheral blood. This chain uses TRBV7-2 with TRBJ2-1; tentatively, D is TRBD2 (5 bases). This CDR3 is CASSLALHSGTTYNEQFF. DNA for the CDR3: TGTGCCAGCAGCTTAGCGTTGCACAGCGGAACAACCTACAATGAGCAGTTCTTC. The variable domain in full, with the rest retrieved from reference TRBV7-2 and TRBJ2-1, is GAGVSQSPSNKVTEKGKDVELRCDPISGHTALYWYRQSLGQGLEFLIYFQGNSAPDKSGLPSDRFSAERTGGSVSTLTIQRTQQEDSAVYLCASSLALHSGTTYNEQFFGPGTRLTVL.